One and the same sample provided the 30 T cell receptor beta chains below, sequenced in a study of blood T cell repertoires in COVID-19. The method was immunoSEQ multiplex PCR; TCRdb's version includes in-frame clones alone and lacks a portion of them. This table holds over 200,000 clones, over 80% found once. The sequencing input was PBMCs or T cells enriched from blood (not recorded which). These TCRs come from a middle-aged woman who had recovered from COVID-19.

In the case of this clone: The same CDR3 can be traced to other DNA sequences in this sample. V usage is TRBV5-1 and J usage is TRBJ2-1; TRBD1 is a possible D gene (6 bases). The V gene's germline CDR1 is SGHRS and CDR2 YFSETQ. The CDR3 has 15 amino acids. Trimming cost V 0 bases and J 3 bases, with 10 bases left between them. The CDR3 region is CASSLAQGGYNEQFF. CDR3 coding DNA: TGCGCCAGCAGCTTGGCACAGGGTGGCTACAATGAGCAGTTCTTC.

This sequence joins TRBV5-1 and TRBJ1-1; 8 bases are a match to TRBD1. After removal of 1 base from V and 4 bases from J, the junction contained 9 bases not matched to a gene. CDR1 and CDR2 from the germline V gene are SGHRS and YFSETQ. The CDR3 runs to 16 residues. The CDR3 region has the DNA TGCGCCAGCAGCTTGCCAGGGGGCCCTCTTGGCACTGAAGCTTTCTTT. Amino acids: CASSLPGGPLGTEAFF.

This rearrangement joins TRBV7-2 to TRBJ2-5; maybe TRBD2 (6 bases). Deletions cut 4 bases from V and 5 bases from J, with 17 bases between. There are 15 residues in the CDR3. In germline, CDR1 is SGHTA, CDR2 FQGNSA. CDR3 nucleotides: TGTGCCAGCAGCTCAGTGGCGGGGCGCCCGGAGACCCAGTACTTC. It encodes CASSSVAGRPETQYF.

The V gene is TRBV28, the J gene TRBJ1-4, with no clear D. This CDR3 is built from 14 residues. Trimming took off 7 bases at V and 7 bases at J, with 16 bases between the two ends. Germline CDR1 MDHEN, CDR2 SYDVKM. The CDR3 protein is CASTLTGSGEKLFF. The DNA of the CDR3 is TGTGCCAGCACTTTGACTGGTTCCGGTGAAAAACTGTTTTTT.

This chain joins TRBV7-7 and TRBJ2-1; D may be TRBD1 (6 bases). V dropped 1 base and J dropped 0 bases, with 7 bases sitting between them. This CDR3 is built from 15 residues. CDR1 SSHAT and CDR2 FNYEAQ come from the germline V gene (reference sequence). The CDR3 coding sequence is TGTGCCAGCAGCTTAGACAGGGACTCCTACAATGAGCAGTTCTTC. The encoded protein is CASSLDRDSYNEQFF.

The genes are TRBV27 and TRBJ2-1; D remains ambiguous. V lost 5 bases and J 3 bases, leaving 11 bases between the germline ends. The CDR3 totals 14 residues. Looked up from germline, CDR1 is MNHEY and CDR2 is SMNVEV (reference sequence). The CDR3 DNA sequence: TGTGCCAGCAGTCCCCGGGTACACTACAATGAGCAGTTCTTC. This sequence encodes CASSPRVHYNEQFF.

The gene calls are TRBV5-1 and TRBJ1-3; D unclear. The V gene lost 0 bases and the J gene lost 4 bases, with 14 bases spanning the gap. The CDR3 consists of 16 residues. Per the germline V gene, CDR1 is SGHRS and CDR2 is YFSETQ. The CDR3 DNA sequence: TGCGCCAGCAGCTTGGCCATGGTAGGGAGAGGAAACACCATATATTTT. It encodes CASSLAMVGRGNTIYF. The whole variable domain, filled in from reference TRBV5-1 and TRBJ1-3, reads KAGVTQTPRYLIKTRGQQVTLSCSPISGHRSVSWYQQTPGQGLQFLFEYFSETQRNKGNFPGRFSGRQFSNSRSEMNVSTLELGDSALYLCASSLAMVGRGNTIYFGEGSWLTVV.

This clone was detected once. The same CDR3 can be traced to other DNA sequences in this sample. The rearrangement joins TRBV2 to TRBJ2-2, with 12 bases matching TRBD2. V was clipped by 6 bases and J by 6 bases; unmatched bases: 5. CDR1 SNHLY and CDR2 FYNNEI come from the germline V gene. The CDR3 extends over 15 amino acids. The CDR3 is CASRATSGSPGELFF. DNA of the CDR3: TGTGCCAGCAGGGCGACTAGCGGGAGCCCCGGGGAGCTGTTTTTT.

This rearrangement joins TRBV4-2 to TRBJ2-7; 8 bases map to TRBD1. Germline V gene sequence: CDR1 LGHNA, CDR2 YNFKEQ. This CDR3 comprises 17 residues. V was clipped by 2 bases and J by 1 base; unmatched bases: 10. CDR3 DNA sequence: TGTGCCAGCAGCCAAATAGGCCCTCAGGGGGCGTCCTACGAGCAGTACTTC. It specifies CASSQIGPQGASYEQYF.

The chain couples TRBV28 to TRBJ2-7; D is unclear. V was cut by 7 bases and J by 2 bases, with 9 bases left in between. The CDR3 is 12 amino acids. Germline V gene sequence: CDR1 MDHEN, CDR2 SYDVKM. The CDR3 sequence: CASTSVAYEQYF. CDR3 nucleotides: TGTGCCAGCACCTCAGTGGCCTACGAGCAGTACTTC.

The rearrangement joins TRBV24-1 to TRBJ1-5; D might be TRBD1 (6 bases). Trimming stripped 4 bases from V and 4 bases from J, with 13 bases between. This CDR3 has 15 amino acids. Germline CDR1 and CDR2: KGHDR and SFDVKD. CDR3 bases: TGTGCCACCAGTGACCCAGGGGATCCTAATCAGCCCCAGCATTTT. Its protein is CATSDPGDPNQPQHF.

The CDR3 sequence is CASSSWTGEKLFF. CDR3 nucleotides: TGCGCCAGCAGCTCCTGGACAGGAGAAAAACTGTTTTTT. V gene TRBV5-1 combines with J gene TRBJ1-4; TRBD1 agrees at 7 bases. Looked up from germline, CDR1 is SGHRS and CDR2 is YFSETQ. The CDR3 covers 13 residues. V shed 3 bases and J 8 bases; nucleotides not matched to a gene: 4.

As for this clone: The sample contains more than one DNA sequence encoding this CDR3. The chain carries TRBV6-5 and TRBJ1-6; TRBD1 aligns across 8 bases. The CDR3 totals 14 residues. The germline V gene encodes CDR1 MNHEY and CDR2 SVGAGI. The V gene end was trimmed by 3 bases and the J gene end by 8 bases; junction bases not matched to a gene: 3. The chain's CDR3 is CASSYLTGDSPLHF. The DNA for the CDR3 is TGTGCCAGCAGTTATTTGACAGGGGATTCACCCCTCCACTTT.

The chain employs TRBV9 and TRBJ1-2, with 9 bases aligning to TRBD1. Germline loops: CDR1 SGDLS, CDR2 YYNGEE. With V trimmed by 4 bases and J by 7 bases, 5 bases remained unmatched. The CDR3 runs 13 residues. CDR3: CASSLTGGRGYTF. DNA of the CDR3: TGTGCCAGCAGCCTCACAGGGGGCCGTGGCTACACCTTC.

This chain uses TRBV7-3 with TRBJ2-1, with TRBD2 matching over 16 bases. This CDR3 is 16 amino acids long. Germline CDR1 SGHTA, CDR2 FQGTGA. With V trimmed by 5 bases and J by 13 bases, 11 bases remained unmatched. DNA of the CDR3: TGTGCCAGCAGCCTGAGGGGGACTAGCGGGAGGGACCTCCAGTTCTTC. Its protein is CASSLRGTSGRDLQFF.

The V and J genes are TRBV28 and TRBJ1-6, with a possible D match to TRBD1 (6 bases). Germline V gene data show CDR1 as MDHEN and CDR2 as SYDVKM. V dropped 6 bases and J dropped 13 bases, with 19 bases sitting between them. This CDR3 has 14 residues. The CDR3 DNA reads as TGTGCCAGCAGCCCCGTTGGGGGAGGGGGGCCCCTCCACTTT. This sequence encodes CASSPVGGGGPLHF.

The chain is built from TRBV10-2 and TRBJ2-2; D is ambiguous. V gave up 3 bases and J gave up 4 bases, with 15 bases separating them. The germline V gene has CDR1 WSHSY and CDR2 SAAADI. This CDR3 has 16 residues. The CDR3 DNA sequence: TGCGCCAGCAGTGATCCGTTTGCCAGGTCCACCGGGGAGCTGTTTTTT. Its translation: CASSDPFARSTGELFF.

In DNA, the CDR3 is TGTGCCAGCAGGGGCTTGGGGGGTGGCAATCAGCCCCAGCATTTT. This sequence encodes CASRGLGGGNQPQHF. The chain links TRBV2 to TRBJ1-5; D possibly corresponds to TRBD1 (5 bases). CDR3 length equals 15 residues. V dropped 6 bases and J dropped 2 bases, with 14 bases sitting between them. CDR1 is SNHLY and CDR2 is FYNNEI in the germline V gene.

The gene calls are TRBV6-5 and TRBJ2-3; no firm D call. This CDR3 comprises 13 residues. The ends were cut back, 4 bases at V and 4 bases at J, with 9 bases in the middle. The germline CDR1 and CDR2 sequences are MNHEY and SVGAGI. CDR3 sequence reads: CASSLGRPDTQYF. As DNA, the CDR3 is TGTGCCAGCAGTTTGGGCAGACCAGATACGCAGTATTTT.

The chain has TRBV27 and TRBJ1-6, with D possibly being TRBD1 (5 bases). Germline V gene sequence: CDR1 MNHEY, CDR2 SMNVEV (reference sequence). Trimming left V 5 bases short and J 12 bases short, with 17 bases between. The CDR3 contains 14 residues. The CDR3, as DNA: TGTGCCAGCAGTGGCGGGACGGCCGCCGGACCCCTCCACTTT. Encoded protein: CASSGGTAAGPLHF.

The V gene is TRBV6-2 or TRBV6-3, the J gene TRBJ2-3; the D is unclear. Trimming removed 0 bases at V and 8 bases at J, with 9 bases between. Germline V gives CDR1 MNHEY, CDR2 SVGEGT. This CDR3 region has 13 residues. CDR3 region: CASSYSSPPTQYF. CDR3 nucleotide sequence: TGTGCCAGCAGTTACTCTTCTCCCCCTACGCAGTATTTT.

The chain recombines TRBV9 with TRBJ2-1; perhaps TRBD1 as D (5 bases). Trimming stripped 1 base from V and 5 bases from J, with 10 bases between. Germline CDR1 SGDLS, CDR2 YYNGEE. The CDR3 spans 14 residues. This chain's CDR3 is CASSVTGGDNEQFF. The CDR3 DNA reads TGTGCCAGCAGCGTAACAGGTGGTGACAATGAGCAGTTCTTC.

The count of this clone is one. The genes are TRBV21-1 and TRBJ2-5; the D call of TRBD1 is as the table states it, not checked on the DNA. TRBV21-1 is a listed pseudogene. The CDR3 runs to 16 residues. The chain's CDR3 is CALNRVLGPPQETQYF. CDR3 nucleotides: TGTGCCCTTAACAGGGTACTAGGACCACCCCAAGAGACCCAGTACTTC.

J is TRBJ2-3 and V is TRBV28; D is uncertain. Germline loops: CDR1 MDHEN, CDR2 SYDVKM. Deletions cut 6 bases from V and 4 bases from J, with 20 bases between. The CDR3 length is 16 residues. The CDR3 coding sequence is TGTGCCAGCAGCTTTCCAACCGTTGGTGAGGCAGATACGCAGTATTTT. Its protein is CASSFPTVGEADTQYF.

This chain links TRBV5-1 with TRBJ2-7, with 10 nucleotides matching TRBD2. Germline V lookup: CDR1 SGHRS, CDR2 YFSETQ. Germline trimming cut 4 bases from V and 0 bases from J; bases unmatched to any gene: 4. The CDR3 is 15 amino acids. CDR3 in DNA: TGCGCCAGCAGCCCCGGACTAGCGGCCTCCTACGAGCAGTACTTC. Translation gives CASSPGLAASYEQYF.

The rearrangement joins TRBV19 to TRBJ1-2; TRBD1 agrees at 7 bases. The CDR3 is 14 residues long. The V gene's germline CDR1 is LNHDA and CDR2 SQIVND (reference sequence). V dropped 1 base and J dropped 4; count of bases not matched to a gene: 3. The CDR3: CASSIGRGVYGYTF. The CDR3 region has the DNA TGTGCCAGTAGTATAGGCAGGGGGGTCTATGGCTACACCTTC. Using reference TRBV19 and TRBJ1-2 for the parts outside the CDR3, the full variable domain is DGGITQSPKYLFRKEGQNVTLSCEQNLNHDAMYWYRQDPGQGLRLIYYSQIVNDFQKGDIAEGYSVSREKKESFPLTVTSAQKNPTAFYLCASSIGRGVYGYTFGSGTRLTVV.

V gene TRBV6-5 combines with J gene TRBJ2-3; perhaps TRBD2 as D (6 bases). V gave up 8 bases and J gave up 3 bases, with 15 bases separating them. This CDR3 region has 14 residues. Looked up from germline, CDR1 is MNHEY and CDR2 is SVGAGI. The CDR3 nucleotides read TGTGCCAGCTTCCGGGGTGGGAGGACAGATACGCAGTATTTT. This encodes CASFRGGRTDTQYF.

V usage is TRBV7-3 and J usage is TRBJ2-3; 13 nucleotides align to TRBD2. Germline CDR1 and CDR2: SGHTA and FQGTGA. Losses at the gene ends were 2 bases for V and 8 bases for J; bases not matched to a gene: 13. The CDR3 is 18 amino acids. CDR3 nucleotides: TGTGCCAGCAGCTTAGGGGGACCCGGGACTAGCGGGATGGGTACGCAGTATTTT. Translating it yields CASSLGGPGTSGMGTQYF.

This clone was seen once. The V call is TRBV11-3, the J call TRBJ1-3; no definite D call. The length of the CDR3 is 13 residues. V lost 5 bases, J lost 1 base, and 6 bases lay in between. Germline CDR1 and CDR2: SGHNT and YENEEA. In DNA, the CDR3 is TGTGCCAGCAGCCCTGAGTCTGGAAACACCATATATTTT. Its translation is CASSPESGNTIYF.

This clone appeared a few times. This chain joins TRBV7-2 and TRBJ2-5; possible D gene TRBD2, 6 bases. Trimming removed 1 base at V and 6 bases at J, with 9 bases between. CDR3 size: 13 residues. From germline, CDR1 is SGHTA and CDR2 FQGNSA. Here the CDR3 DNA reads TGTGCCAGCAGCTTAGAGGACTATCAGACCCAGTACTTC. It encodes CASSLEDYQTQYF.